This T cell receptor beta chain appears in the sequencing data of a study of beta chain features in type 1 diabetes. Reverse transcription of all isolated RNA meant that expressed TCRB transcripts were sequenced. Repertoires were generated with immunoSEQ multiplex PCR, while TCRdb's copy carries only in-frame clones and drops some. The data hold 680,000 or so clones, with around 15% observed a single time. The sequencing sample was made of naive CD4+ T cells from blood. The origin of this receptor is a man aged 18 to 29 in good health.

DNA for the CDR3: TGTGCCACCAGCAGCCCCACAGGGATTAGCTCCTACAATGAGCAGTTCTTC. As protein: CATSSPTGISSYNEQFF. This chain links TRBV15 with TRBJ2-1, with D tentatively TRBD1 (6 bases). Germline V gene lookup returns CDR1 LNHNV and CDR2 YYDKDF (reference sequence). This CDR3 has 17 amino acids. V gave up 3 bases and J gave up 0 bases, with 15 bases separating them. Using reference TRBV15 and TRBJ2-1 for the parts outside the CDR3, the full variable domain is DAMVIQNPRYQVTQFGKPVTLSCSQTLNHNVMYWYQQKSSQAPKLLFHYYDKDFNNEADTPDNFQSRRPNTSFCFLDIRSPGLGDTAMYLCATSSPTGISSYNEQFFGPGTRLTVL.